This T cell receptor (beta chain) stems from a study of somatic mutations in cytotoxic T cells in rheumatoid arthritis. Sequencing used immunoSEQ multiplex PCR; TCRdb keeps in-frame clones, though not all of them. The data show 13,000 to 15,000 clones, with roughly 72% seen just once and 28% held by the top ten. The CDR3 has 17 residues. Material: CD8+ T cells sorted from blood. This sequence joins TRBV12-2 and TRBJ2-7; the listed D gene, TRBD2, was not tested against the DNA. TRBV12-2 is given as a pseudogene. The clonotype was recovered from an adult with rheumatoid arthritis. CDR3 DNA: TGTGCAAGTCGCCCAGACCCGGGACTAGCGGAGCCCTACGAGCAGTACTTC. Protein sequence: CASRPDPGLAEPYEQYF.